This T cell receptor beta chain was sequenced during a study of cytomegalovirus exposure and HLA in healthy donors. The CDR3 spans 14 residues. V was pared by 7 bases and J by 4 bases, with 16 bases between. CDR1 and CDR2 from the germline V gene are MNHNS and SASEGT. 60 Vbeta and 13 Jbeta primers were used in PCR. Repertoires were generated with immunoSEQ multiplex PCR, while TCRdb's copy carries only in-frame clones and drops some. The table has about 170,000 clones, 75% to 80% seen once; the top ten hold just under 1%. The sequenced material came from PBMCs. This TCR was recovered from a woman aged 50 to 65 in good health and CMV-seropositive. The chain is built from TRBV6-1 and TRBJ1-2; no clear D. The CDR3 protein is CASTGIIRFYGYTF. The CDR3 region has the DNA TGTGCCAGCACGGGGATCATAAGGTTCTATGGCTACACCTTC.